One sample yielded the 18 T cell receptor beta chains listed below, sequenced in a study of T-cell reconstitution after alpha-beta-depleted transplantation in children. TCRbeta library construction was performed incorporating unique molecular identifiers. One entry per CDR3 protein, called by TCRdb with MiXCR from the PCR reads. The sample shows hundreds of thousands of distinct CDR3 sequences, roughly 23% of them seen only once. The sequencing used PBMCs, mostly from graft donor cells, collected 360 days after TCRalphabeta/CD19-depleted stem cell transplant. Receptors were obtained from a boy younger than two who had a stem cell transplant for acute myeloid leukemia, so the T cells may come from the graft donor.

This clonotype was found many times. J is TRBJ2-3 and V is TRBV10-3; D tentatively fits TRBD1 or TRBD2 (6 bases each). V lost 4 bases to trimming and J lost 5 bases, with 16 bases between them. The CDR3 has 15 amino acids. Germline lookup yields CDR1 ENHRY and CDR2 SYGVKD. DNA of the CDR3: TGTGCCATCAGTGTCCGCGAGGGGGGCCGAGATACGCAGTATTTT. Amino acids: CAISVREGGRDTQYF.

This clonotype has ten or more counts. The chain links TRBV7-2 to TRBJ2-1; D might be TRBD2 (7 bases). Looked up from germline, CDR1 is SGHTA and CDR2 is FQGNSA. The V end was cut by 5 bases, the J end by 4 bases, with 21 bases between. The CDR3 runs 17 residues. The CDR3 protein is CASSPGASGVQYNEQFF. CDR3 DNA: TGTGCCAGCAGCCCAGGGGCCAGCGGGGTCCAATACAATGAGCAGTTCTTC.

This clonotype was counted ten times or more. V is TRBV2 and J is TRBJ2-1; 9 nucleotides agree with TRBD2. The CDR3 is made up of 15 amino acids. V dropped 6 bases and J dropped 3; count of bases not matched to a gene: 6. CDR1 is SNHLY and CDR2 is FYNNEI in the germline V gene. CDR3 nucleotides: TGTGCCAGCAGGGCGGGGGGGCTTAACTACAATGAGCAGTTCTTC. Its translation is CASRAGGLNYNEQFF.

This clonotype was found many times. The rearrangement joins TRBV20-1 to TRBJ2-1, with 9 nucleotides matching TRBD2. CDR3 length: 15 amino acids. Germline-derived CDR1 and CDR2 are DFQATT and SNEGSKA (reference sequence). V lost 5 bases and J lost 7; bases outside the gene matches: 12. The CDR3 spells CSAPPRIAGENEQFF. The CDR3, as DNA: TGCAGTGCTCCCCCGAGGATAGCGGGGGAGAATGAGCAGTTCTTC.

This chain's CDR3 is CASSLDTTTYNEQFF. The CDR3 DNA sequence: TGTGCCAGCAGTCTCGACACGACCACTTACAATGAGCAGTTCTTC. V and J are TRBV14 and TRBJ2-1; no definite D call. Germline values: CDR1 SGHDN, CDR2 FVKESK. CDR3 size: 15 residues. V lost 6 bases to trimming and J lost 4 bases, with 16 bases between them.

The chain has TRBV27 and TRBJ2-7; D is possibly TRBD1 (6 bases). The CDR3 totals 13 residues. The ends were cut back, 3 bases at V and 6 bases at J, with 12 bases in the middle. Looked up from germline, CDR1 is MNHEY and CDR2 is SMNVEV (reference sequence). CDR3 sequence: CASSFTTGSEQYV. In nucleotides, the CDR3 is TGTGCCAGCAGTTTTACAACAGGGTCCGAGCAGTACGTC.

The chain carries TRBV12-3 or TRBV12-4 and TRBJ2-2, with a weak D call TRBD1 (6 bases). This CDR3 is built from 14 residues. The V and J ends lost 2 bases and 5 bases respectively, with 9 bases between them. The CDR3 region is CASSLNQGTGELFF. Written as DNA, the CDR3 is TGTGCCAGCAGTTTAAACCAGGGGACCGGGGAGCTGTTTTTT.

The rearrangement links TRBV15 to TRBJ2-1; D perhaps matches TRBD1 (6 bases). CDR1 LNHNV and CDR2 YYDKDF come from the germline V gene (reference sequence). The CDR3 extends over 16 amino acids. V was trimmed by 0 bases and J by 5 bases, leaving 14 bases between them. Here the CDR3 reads CATSRDEGGFHNEQFF. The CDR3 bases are TGTGCCACCAGCAGAGATGAAGGGGGTTTCCACAATGAGCAGTTCTTC.

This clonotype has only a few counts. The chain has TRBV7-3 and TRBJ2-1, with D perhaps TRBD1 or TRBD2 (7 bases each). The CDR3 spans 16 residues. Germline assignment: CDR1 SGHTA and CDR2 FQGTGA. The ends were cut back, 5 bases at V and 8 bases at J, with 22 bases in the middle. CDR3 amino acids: CASSTRTGPGGDEQFF. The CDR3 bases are TGTGCCAGCAGCACCCGGACAGGCCCAGGGGGGGATGAGCAGTTCTTC.

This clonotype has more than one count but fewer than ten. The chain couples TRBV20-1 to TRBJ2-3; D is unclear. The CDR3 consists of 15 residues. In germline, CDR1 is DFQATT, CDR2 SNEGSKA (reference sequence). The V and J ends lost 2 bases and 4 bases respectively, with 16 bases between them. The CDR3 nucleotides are TGCAGTGCTAGAAAGTTTTCCTTAACCTCAGATACGCAGTATTTT. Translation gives CSARKFSLTSDTQYF.

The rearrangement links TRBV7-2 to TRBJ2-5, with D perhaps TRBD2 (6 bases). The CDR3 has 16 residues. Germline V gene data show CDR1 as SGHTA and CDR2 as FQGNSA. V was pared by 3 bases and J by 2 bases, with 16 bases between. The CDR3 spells CASSFASLAVQETQYF. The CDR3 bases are TGTGCCAGCAGCTTTGCATCCTTAGCGGTACAAGAGACCCAGTACTTC.

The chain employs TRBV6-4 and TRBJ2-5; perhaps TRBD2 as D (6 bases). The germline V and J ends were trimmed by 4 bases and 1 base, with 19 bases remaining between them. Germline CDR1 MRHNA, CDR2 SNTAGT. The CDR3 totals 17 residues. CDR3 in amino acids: CASSGFRPGEGQETQYF. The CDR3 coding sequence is TGTGCCAGCAGTGGATTTCGGCCGGGAGAGGGCCAAGAGACCCAGTACTTC.

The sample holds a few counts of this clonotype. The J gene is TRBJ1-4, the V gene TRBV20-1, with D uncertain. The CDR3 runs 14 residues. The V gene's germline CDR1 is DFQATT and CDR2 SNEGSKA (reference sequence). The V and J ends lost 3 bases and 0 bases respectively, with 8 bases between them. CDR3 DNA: TGCAGTGCTAGCATGACGGCAACTAATGAAAAACTGTTTTTT. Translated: CSASMTATNEKLFF.

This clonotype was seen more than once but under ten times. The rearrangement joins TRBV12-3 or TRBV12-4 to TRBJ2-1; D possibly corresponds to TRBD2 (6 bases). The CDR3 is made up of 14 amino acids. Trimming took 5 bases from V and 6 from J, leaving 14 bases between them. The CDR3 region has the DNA TGTGCCAGCAGTATACTAGCAATTGGCAATGAGCAGTTCTTC. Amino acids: CASSILAIGNEQFF.

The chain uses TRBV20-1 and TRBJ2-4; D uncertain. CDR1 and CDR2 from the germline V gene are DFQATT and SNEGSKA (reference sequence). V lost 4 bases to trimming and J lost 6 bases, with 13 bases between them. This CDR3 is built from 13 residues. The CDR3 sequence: CSAKPFWGNIQYF. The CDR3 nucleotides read TGCAGTGCTAAACCTTTCTGGGGAAACATTCAGTACTTC.

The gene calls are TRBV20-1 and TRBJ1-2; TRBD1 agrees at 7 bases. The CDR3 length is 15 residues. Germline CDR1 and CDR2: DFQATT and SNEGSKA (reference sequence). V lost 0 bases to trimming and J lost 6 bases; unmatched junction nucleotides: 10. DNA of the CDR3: TGCAGTGCTAGAGATTCCCAAGGCAGGGGGGATGGCTACACCTTC. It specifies CSARDSQGRGDGYTF.

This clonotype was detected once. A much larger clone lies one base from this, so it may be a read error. Written as DNA, the CDR3 is TGTGCCAGCAGCGACGGGCCCTACAATGAGCAGTTCTTC. Its protein product is CASSDGPYNEQFF. The chain combines TRBV11-2 with TRBJ2-1; D not certain. The germline V gene has CDR1 SGHAT and CDR2 FQNNGV. The length of the CDR3 is 13 residues. Trimming pared 5 bases from V and 2 bases from J, leaving 7 bases between.

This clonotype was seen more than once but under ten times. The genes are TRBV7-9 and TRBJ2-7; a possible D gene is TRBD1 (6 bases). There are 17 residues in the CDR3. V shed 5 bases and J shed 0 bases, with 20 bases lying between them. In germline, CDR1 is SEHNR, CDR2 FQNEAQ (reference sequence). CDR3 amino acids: CASSPHNRVRSSYEQYF. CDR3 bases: TGTGCCAGCAGCCCTCATAACAGGGTACGAAGCTCCTACGAGCAGTACTTC.